The T cell receptor beta chain under discussion was sequenced for a study of blood T cell repertoires in COVID-19 (dated by TCRdb to between 2020 and 2021). For the wider study: The collaborator samples originated in the United States, Italy and Spain and spanned the acute and convalescent phases of COVID-19. The material from the prospective study consisted of cDNA or gDNA derived from T cells, B-cell-depleted T cells, or PBMCs. Subjects who had been exposed to COVID-19, were actively infected with it, or had recovered from it provided the deeply sampled blood TCRbeta repertoires that made up the dataset. A freely available public database, intended as a resource for researchers studying the immune response to SARS-CoV-2, is where the repertoires were released. Samples were obtained from the ongoing ImmuneRACE study (first 160 participants) and from over a thousand subjects provided by 6 global collaborators. A de-identified subject ID, COVID-19 status, age in years and sex were almost always included in the sample metadata. Where available, HLA class I and class II types were obtained from metadata supplied by the sample provider rather than from assay-based typing.

TCRbeta CDR3 regions were amplified from genomic DNA by means of the immunoSEQ Assay, a bias-controlled multiplex PCR. For the original study's pipeline: The number of nucleated cells in each sample was estimated by amplification of reference gene primers within the assay. To quantify the absolute abundance of each unique TCRbeta CDR3 rearrangement, sequence reads were collapsed and filtered. For each sample, productive Simpson clonality was calculated by taking the square root of Simpson's diversity index across productive rearrangements. Here the immuneACCESS table is served through TCRdb, limited to in-frame sequences with V and J called. Missing clones are a known gap in these copies; in checked studies unresolved V genes cover under half, and the rest lacks a known reason. V, J and clone size are taken as reported in that table, and D and trimming were inferred from the DNA itself. Recorded for this sample are more than 400,000 clones; less than 95% of them occurred a single time. The ten most abundant clones make up 0.6% to 0.7% of the sample.

Here is what the overall study found, with its caveats: The quantity of clinical and demographic metadata differed by source and by participant and was supplied without curation.

In the case of this clone: The specificity of this receptor is unknown. No quality values exist for individual bases; no much larger clone is one base distant.

V is cut back by 2 bases and J by 6 bases, with 4 bases in the junction unmatched. The CDR3 contains 14 residues, cysteine and phenylalanine counted. The DNA shown is the 42-base CDR3, in frame from base 1. CDR1 and CDR2 are read off the germline V gene as ENHRY and SYGVKD. Enrolling through a virtual design, the prospective study's participants ranged in age from roughly 18 to 90 years and lived across roughly 24 United States geographic areas. In the prospective study, participants were assigned to cohorts based on the clinical history participants reported in a screening survey and a study questionnaire. ImmuneRACE Cohort 3 recovered participants were defined by two consecutive negative NP/OP PCR tests, healthcare professional clearance, or symptom resolution. In the prospective study, mobile phlebotomists collected whole blood, serum and a nasopharyngeal or oropharyngeal swab from each participant. Over an approximately 2-month period, participants in the prospective study had the option of providing additional blood draws and questionnaires. Prospective study blood samples were shipped either frozen or at room temperature before DNA extraction.

The chain couples TRBV10-3 to TRBJ2-3, and TRBD1 matches 8 of the central bases. Sequencing used PBMCs or T cells enriched from blood (not recorded which). The TCR was taken from a man between 18 and 29 years old who had recovered from COVID-19. The sequenced DNA: TGTGCCATCAGTGAGGCAGGGGGCGGGGATACGCAGTATTTT. Its coded protein is CAISEAGGGDTQYF.